These 27 T cell receptor beta chains were sequenced from one sample in a study of radiation and T cells in renal cell carcinoma. Treatment described: treatment-naive control, cytoreductive nephrectomy. Clones were sequenced by immunoSEQ multiplex PCR, and TCRdb holds only the in-frame ones, with some missing. The sample includes more than 9,500 clones, approximately 68% seen only once; the top ten take over 15%. This specimen was tumor tissue, taken from a patient whose treatment was nephrectomy without radiotherapy. The receptors originated from a woman of 80 years or more with renal cell carcinoma.

The rearrangement uses TRBV7-9 and TRBJ2-7; 9 bases map to TRBD1. Germline CDR1 is SEHNR and CDR2 is FQNEAQ (reference sequence). This CDR3 spans 15 amino acids. V shed 5 bases and J 4 bases; nucleotides not matched to a gene: 9. DNA of the CDR3: TGTGCCAGCAGCGGCCCCGGGACAGGGTTTTACGAGCAGTACTTC. This codes for CASSGPGTGFYEQYF.

V is TRBV10-3 and J is TRBJ2-5, with a tentative D call TRBD2 (6 bases). Germline CDR1 is ENHRY and CDR2 is SYGVKD. The CDR3 is made up of 14 amino acids. With 3 bases removed from V and 5 bases from J, the gap between germline ends came to 13 bases. The CDR3 sequence: CAISEWEAEETQYF. The CDR3 DNA follows: TGTGCCATCAGTGAATGGGAGGCGGAGGAGACCCAGTACTTC.

This chain links TRBV10-3 with TRBJ2-2; TRBD2 is a possible D gene (5 bases). Germline CDR1 reads ENHRY; CDR2 reads SYGVKD. V was pared by 0 bases and J by 4 bases, with 12 bases between. CDR3 length equals 16 residues. The CDR3 protein is CAISESRFAGTGELFF. CDR3 in DNA: TGTGCCATCAGTGAGTCGAGATTTGCGGGCACCGGGGAGCTGTTTTTT.

To note about this clone: Other DNA variants within this sample encode the same CDR3. The rearrangement links TRBV7-2 to TRBJ1-3; D might be TRBD1 (6 bases). The germline V and J ends were trimmed by 1 base and 3 bases, with 10 bases remaining between them. Germline V gene data show CDR1 as SGHTA and CDR2 as FQGNSA. The CDR3 is made up of 15 amino acids. CDR3 DNA: TGTGCCAGCAGCTTAGGGGGGGCAAGTGGAAACACCATATATTTT. This codes for CASSLGGASGNTIYF.

V is TRBV6-1 and J is TRBJ2-3; TRBD1 or TRBD2 may be the D gene (5 bases each). CDR3 size: 14 residues. Germline assignment: CDR1 MNHNS and CDR2 SASEGT. Trimming stripped 2 bases from V and 8 bases from J, with 14 bases between. The CDR3 sequence: CASSESRDLGTQYF. For the CDR3, the DNA is TGTGCCAGCAGTGAATCTAGGGACCTCGGTACGCAGTATTTT.

In its sample, this clone was seen a few times. This CDR3 reads CASSQDTGNYGYTF. The CDR3 nucleotides read TGTGCCAGCAGCCAAGATACAGGGAACTATGGCTACACCTTC. The chain joins TRBV4-2 to TRBJ1-2; TRBD1 might be the D (6 bases). Trimming stripped 0 bases from V and 2 bases from J, with 7 bases between. From germline, CDR1 is LGHNA and CDR2 YNFKEQ. CDR3 length: 14 amino acids.

This chain uses TRBV15 with TRBJ1-6; D unclear. Between the trimmed V and J ends, which lost 7 bases and 7 bases, there was a span of 14 bases. This CDR3 spans 14 amino acids. The germline gives CDR1 LNHNV, CDR2 YYDKDF (reference sequence). The CDR3 spells CATKRVDVNSPLHF. The CDR3 region has the DNA TGTGCCACCAAGCGGGTAGATGTCAATTCACCCCTCCACTTT.

This chain joins TRBV5-1 and TRBJ2-5, with no clear D. The CDR3 contains 15 residues. Germline V lookup: CDR1 SGHRS, CDR2 YFSETQ. The ends were cut back, 1 base at V and 3 bases at J, with 13 bases in the middle. The CDR3 sequence: CASSLSRRKEETQYF. The CDR3 region has the DNA TGCGCCAGCAGCTTGTCACGGAGAAAAGAAGAGACCCAGTACTTC.

This clone was counted a few times. The rearrangement links TRBV10-3 to TRBJ1-4; D unclear. This CDR3 contains 12 residues. Germline lookup yields CDR1 ENHRY and CDR2 SYGVKD. V shed 3 bases and J shed 7 bases, with 6 bases lying between them. Written as DNA, the CDR3 is TGTGCCATCAGTGATAAAGGTGAAAAACTGTTTTTT. Amino acids: CAISDKGEKLFF.

This chain links TRBV5-6 with TRBJ2-5, with D unclear. Looked up from germline, CDR1 is SGHDT and CDR2 is YYEEEE. This CDR3 is 13 amino acids long. The V gene lost 3 bases and the J gene lost 4 bases, with 10 bases spanning the gap. The CDR3 bases are TGTGCCAGCAGCTCCTTAGTGGGAGAGACCCAGTACTTC. It is translated as CASSSLVGETQYF.

The rearrangement links TRBV27 to TRBJ2-3, with D possibly matching TRBD2 (7 bases). The CDR3 is 14 amino acids. V dropped 5 bases and J dropped 3 bases, with 12 bases sitting between them. Germline V gene lookup returns CDR1 MNHEY and CDR2 SMNVEV (reference sequence). As DNA, the CDR3 is TGTGCCAGCAGTCTCCGGGGGGCAACAGATACGCAGTATTTT. Encoded protein: CASSLRGATDTQYF.

This clone has more than one count but fewer than ten. The chain links TRBV6-1 to TRBJ2-1, with 8 bases fitting TRBD1. The V segment lost 2 bases and the J segment 10 bases; nucleotides outside the gene matches: 16. The CDR3 consists of 17 residues. CDR1 MNHNS and CDR2 SASEGT come from the germline V gene. CDR3 loop: CASSETPDRADVQEQFF. The CDR3, as DNA: TGTGCCAGCAGTGAAACCCCGGACAGGGCCGATGTGCAGGAGCAGTTCTTC.

V gene TRBV19 combines with J gene TRBJ2-4; D is uncertain. V was cut by 7 bases and J by 7 bases, with 11 bases left in between. Looked up from germline, CDR1 is LNHDA and CDR2 is SQIVND (reference sequence). This CDR3 comprises 12 residues. DNA of the CDR3: TGTGCCAGTAACGTCGAAGGTAACATTCAGTACTTC. It yields the protein CASNVEGNIQYF.

The V call is TRBV5-6, the J call TRBJ2-5; TRBD2 might be the D (7 bases). The germline gives CDR1 SGHDT, CDR2 YYEEEE. CDR3 length: 14 residues. V was shortened by 2 bases and J by 4 bases, with 12 bases between the two germline ends. The DNA for the CDR3 is TGTGCCAGCAGCTTATGGGGAGGGGGAGAGACCCAGTACTTC. Translation gives CASSLWGGGETQYF.

By share of the sample, this clone is medium-sized. The chain joins TRBV5-4 to TRBJ1-4, with D hard to call. Deletions cut 2 bases from V and 4 bases from J, with 12 bases between. In germline, CDR1 is SGHNT, CDR2 YYREEE (reference sequence). CDR3 length: 15 residues. DNA of the CDR3: TGTGCCAGCAGCTTAAACAGACACGTTAATGAAAAACTGTTTTTT. Translated, it gives CASSLNRHVNEKLFF.

The J gene is TRBJ2-3, the V gene TRBV6-4; TRBD2 agrees at 8 bases. The trim removed 3 bases at V and 5 bases at J, leaving 4 bases unmatched. Germline CDR1 MRHNA, CDR2 SNTAGT. This CDR3 is 14 amino acids long. The CDR3 bases are TGTGCCAGCAGTGAAGCGGGGGAGGTAGATACGCAGTATTTT. This codes for CASSEAGEVDTQYF.

CDR3: CASSFDGQVETQYF. For the CDR3, the DNA is TGCGCCAGCAGCTTCGATGGGCAGGTTGAGACCCAGTACTTC. The V gene is TRBV5-1, the J gene TRBJ2-5; D is uncertain. The CDR3 has 14 amino acids. Trimming cost V 2 bases and J 5 bases, with 13 bases left between them. Germline CDR1 and CDR2: SGHRS and YFSETQ.

This chain uses TRBV6-6 with TRBJ1-6; TRBD1 aligns across 9 bases. The CDR3 consists of 14 residues. With V trimmed by 5 bases and J by 7 bases, 3 bases remained unmatched. Germline-derived CDR1 and CDR2 are MNHNY and SVGAGI (reference sequence). CDR3 residues: CASSTGGNNSPLHF. The CDR3 DNA reads as TGTGCCAGCAGTACAGGGGGCAACAATTCACCCCTCCACTTT.

The gene calls are TRBV21-1 and TRBJ2-7; the D call TRBD1 from the table was never checked on the DNA. TRBV21-1 is marked as a pseudogene. This CDR3 spans 16 amino acids. Here the CDR3 DNA reads TGTGCCAGCAGCGCCCATACAGGGAAACCCACCTACGAGCAGTACGTC. This encodes CASSAHTGKPTYEQYV.

The rearrangement joins TRBV19 to TRBJ2-2, with D possibly TRBD2 on 7 matching bases. Germline-derived CDR1 and CDR2 are LNHDA and SQIVND (reference sequence). V was trimmed by 11 bases and J by 8 bases, leaving 24 bases between them. This CDR3 is 15 amino acids long. CDR3 sequence: CAAQGAGAGQGELFF. Here the CDR3 DNA reads TGTGCCGCACAAGGGGCGGGGGCCGGACAGGGGGAGCTGTTTTTT. Filled out from reference TRBV19 and TRBJ2-2, the complete variable domain reads DGGITQSPKYLFRKEGQNVTLSCEQNLNHDAMYWYRQDPGQGLRLIYYSQIVNDFQKGDIAEGYSVSREKKESFPLTVTSAQKNPTAFYLCAAQGAGAGQGELFFGEGSRLTVL.

The chain has TRBV4-2 and TRBJ2-5, with D perhaps TRBD1 (5 bases). The germline V gene encodes CDR1 LGHNA and CDR2 YNFKEQ. V gave up 1 base and J gave up 4 bases, with 10 bases separating them. This CDR3 spans 14 amino acids. The CDR3 is CASSQGGERETQYF. DNA for the CDR3: TGTGCCAGCAGCCAAGGGGGCGAGAGAGAGACCCAGTACTTC.

This chain uses TRBV7-8 with TRBJ1-2, with 7 nucleotides matching TRBD1. Germline V gene lookup returns CDR1 SGHVS and CDR2 FQNEAQ. V dropped 5 bases and J dropped 6; count of bases not matched to a gene: 9. CDR3 length: 14 residues. The CDR3 protein is CASSAGTAPDGYTF. Here the CDR3 DNA reads TGTGCCAGCAGCGCCGGGACAGCCCCGGATGGCTACACCTTC.

This clone showed up just once. The chain recombines TRBV5-4 with TRBJ2-4, with D tentatively TRBD2 (6 bases). Trimming stripped 4 bases from V and 0 bases from J, with 11 bases between. There are 15 residues in the CDR3. Germline CDR1 reads SGHNT; CDR2 reads YYREEE (reference sequence). The CDR3 DNA is TGTGCCAGCAGCCCTCCGGGACTAGCCAAAAACATTCAGTACTTC. This codes for CASSPPGLAKNIQYF.

In this sample, this clone turned up a few times. The chain joins TRBV7-8 to TRBJ1-5; D is undetermined. CDR1 is SGHVS and CDR2 is FQNEAQ in the germline V gene. This CDR3 contains 14 residues. The ends were cut back, 2 bases at V and 5 bases at J, with 10 bases in the middle. The CDR3 here is CASSLFNRDQPQHF. The CDR3 DNA is TGTGCCAGCAGCTTATTCAACCGGGATCAGCCCCAGCATTTT.

This chain uses TRBV7-9 with TRBJ2-1; D gene unclear. V dropped 8 bases and J dropped 10 bases, with 12 bases sitting between them. Germline V gene lookup returns CDR1 SEHNR and CDR2 FQNEAQ (reference sequence). There are 11 residues in the CDR3. The CDR3: CASGFSSEQFF. CDR3 nucleotide sequence: TGTGCCAGCGGGTTCAGCAGCGAGCAGTTCTTC.

This clone came up once. The rearrangement links TRBV7-7 to TRBJ1-5; possibly TRBD1 for D (5 bases). Germline V gene sequence: CDR1 SSHAT, CDR2 FNYEAQ (reference sequence). V lost 1 base to trimming and J lost 3 bases, with 13 bases between them. The CDR3 has 16 amino acids. CDR3 DNA: TGTGCCAGCAGCTTAGAACTCGGGGGATCCAATCAGCCCCAGCATTTT. Translating it yields CASSLELGGSNQPQHF. The full variable domain, in which reference TRBV7-7 and TRBJ1-5 provide the parts outside the CDR3, is GAGVSQSPRYKVTKRGQDVTLRCDPISSHATLYWYQQALGQGPEFLTYFNYEAQPDKSGLPSDRFSAERPEGSISTLTIQRTEQRDSAMYRCASSLELGGSNQPQHFGDGTRLSIL.

This clone has a single count. The gene calls are TRBV6-5 and TRBJ2-4; a weak D match, TRBD1 (6 bases). The CDR3 spans 14 residues. Germline V gene sequence: CDR1 MNHEY, CDR2 SVGAGI. Trimming stripped 6 bases from V and 3 bases from J, with 12 bases between. The CDR3 nucleotides read TGTGCCAGCAGCCTTACAGGGAGCAAAAACATTCAGTACTTC. This encodes CASSLTGSKNIQYF.